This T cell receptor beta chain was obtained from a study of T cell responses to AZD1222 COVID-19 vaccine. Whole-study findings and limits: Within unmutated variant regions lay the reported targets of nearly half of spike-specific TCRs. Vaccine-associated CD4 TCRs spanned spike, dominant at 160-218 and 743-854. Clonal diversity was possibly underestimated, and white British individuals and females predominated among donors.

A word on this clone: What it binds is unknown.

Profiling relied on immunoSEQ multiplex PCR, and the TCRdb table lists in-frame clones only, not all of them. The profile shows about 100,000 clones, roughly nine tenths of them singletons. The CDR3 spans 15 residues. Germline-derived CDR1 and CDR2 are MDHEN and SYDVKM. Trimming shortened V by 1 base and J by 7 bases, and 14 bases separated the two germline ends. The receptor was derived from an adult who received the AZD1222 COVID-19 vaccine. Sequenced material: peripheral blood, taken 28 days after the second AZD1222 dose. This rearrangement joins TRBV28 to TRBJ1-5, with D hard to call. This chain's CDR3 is CASSLSRSLGQPQHF. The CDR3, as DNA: TGTGCCAGCAGTTTATCTAGGTCCCTAGGCCAGCCCCAGCATTTT.